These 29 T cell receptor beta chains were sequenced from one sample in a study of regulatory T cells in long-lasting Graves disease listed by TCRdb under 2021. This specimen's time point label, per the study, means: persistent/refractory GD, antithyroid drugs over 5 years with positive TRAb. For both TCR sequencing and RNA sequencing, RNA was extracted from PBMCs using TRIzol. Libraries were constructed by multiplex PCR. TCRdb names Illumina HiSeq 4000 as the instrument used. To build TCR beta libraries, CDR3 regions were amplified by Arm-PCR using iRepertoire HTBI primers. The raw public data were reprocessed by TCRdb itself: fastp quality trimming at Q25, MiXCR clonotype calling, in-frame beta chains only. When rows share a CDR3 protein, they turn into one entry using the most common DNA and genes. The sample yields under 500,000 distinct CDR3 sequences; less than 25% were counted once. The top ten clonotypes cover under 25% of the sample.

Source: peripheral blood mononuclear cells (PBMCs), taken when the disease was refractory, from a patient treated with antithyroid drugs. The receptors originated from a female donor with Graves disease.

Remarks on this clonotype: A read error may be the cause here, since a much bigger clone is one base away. As DNA, the CDR3 is TGTGCCAGCGGTTTATCCCAGGGGGCGGGTTTGAACACTGAAGCTTTCTTT. Translating it yields CASGLSQGAGLNTEAFF. The chain joins TRBV28 to TRBJ1-1; 8 positions match TRBD1. This CDR3 has 17 residues. Germline V gene data show CDR1 as MDHEN and CDR2 as SYDVKM.

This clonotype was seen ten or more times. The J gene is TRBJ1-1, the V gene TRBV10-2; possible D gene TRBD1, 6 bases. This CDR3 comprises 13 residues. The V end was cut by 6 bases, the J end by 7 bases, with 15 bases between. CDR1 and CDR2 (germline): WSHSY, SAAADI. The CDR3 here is CASREARDNEAFF. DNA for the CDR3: TGCGCCAGCAGAGAAGCCCGGGACAATGAAGCTTTCTTT.

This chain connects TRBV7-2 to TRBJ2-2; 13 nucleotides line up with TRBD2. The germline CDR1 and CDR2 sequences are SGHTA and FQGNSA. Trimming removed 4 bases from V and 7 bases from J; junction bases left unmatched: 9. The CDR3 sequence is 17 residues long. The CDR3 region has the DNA TGTGCCAGCAGCTCCTTCCCGGGACTAGCGGGACGCGGGGAGCTGTTTTTT. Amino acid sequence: CASSSFPGLAGRGELFF.

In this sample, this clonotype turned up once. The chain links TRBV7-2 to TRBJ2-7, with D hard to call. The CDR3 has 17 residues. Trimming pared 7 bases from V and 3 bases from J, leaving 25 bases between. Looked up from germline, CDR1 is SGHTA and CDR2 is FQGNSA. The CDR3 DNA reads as TGTGCCAGCACCCTAACCCGGGTACCGTCTCCTTTCTACGAGCAGTACTTC. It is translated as CASTLTRVPSPFYEQYF.

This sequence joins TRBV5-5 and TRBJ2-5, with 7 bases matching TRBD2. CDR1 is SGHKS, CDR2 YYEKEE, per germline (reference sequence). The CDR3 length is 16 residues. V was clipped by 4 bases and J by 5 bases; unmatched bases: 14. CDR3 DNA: TGTGCCAGCAGCAGCGGGACCGCCCCCGGGGGGGAGACCCAGTACTTC. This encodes CASSSGTAPGGETQYF.

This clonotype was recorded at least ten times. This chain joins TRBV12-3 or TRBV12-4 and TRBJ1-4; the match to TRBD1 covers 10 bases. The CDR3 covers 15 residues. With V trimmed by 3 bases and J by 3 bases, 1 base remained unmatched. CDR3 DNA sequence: TGTGCCAGCAGTTTTGGACAGGGGGCTAATGAAAAACTGTTTTTT. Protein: CASSFGQGANEKLFF.

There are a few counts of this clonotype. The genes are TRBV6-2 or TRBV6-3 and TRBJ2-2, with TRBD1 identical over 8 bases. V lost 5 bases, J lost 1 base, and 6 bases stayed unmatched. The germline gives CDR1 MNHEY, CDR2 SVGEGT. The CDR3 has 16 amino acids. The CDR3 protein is CASSRIQGVNTGELFF. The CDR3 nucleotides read TGTGCCAGCAGTAGAATACAGGGGGTGAACACCGGGGAGCTGTTTTTT.

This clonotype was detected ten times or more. CDR3 region: CAIRNDRGSFYGYTF. The CDR3 region has the DNA TGTGCCATCAGAAATGACAGGGGAAGTTTCTATGGCTACACCTTC. The V gene is TRBV10-3, the J gene TRBJ1-2; 8 bases are shared with TRBD1. The germline V gene has CDR1 ENHRY and CDR2 SYGVKD. Trimming at V came to 6 bases and at J to 4 bases, leaving 10 bases not matched to a gene. The CDR3 loop spans 15 amino acids.

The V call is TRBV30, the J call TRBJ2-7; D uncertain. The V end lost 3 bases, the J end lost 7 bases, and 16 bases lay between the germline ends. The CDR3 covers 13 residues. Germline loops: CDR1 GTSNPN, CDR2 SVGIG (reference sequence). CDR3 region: CAWSSAKVKEQYF. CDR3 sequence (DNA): TGTGCCTGGAGCTCGGCTAAGGTGAAAGAGCAGTACTTC.

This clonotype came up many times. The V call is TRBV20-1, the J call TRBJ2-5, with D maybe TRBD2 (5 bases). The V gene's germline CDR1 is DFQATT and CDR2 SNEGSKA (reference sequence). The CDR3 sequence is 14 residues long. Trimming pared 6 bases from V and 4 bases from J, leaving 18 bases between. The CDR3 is CSASGPEVRETQYF. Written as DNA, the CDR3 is TGCAGTGCCTCGGGCCCGGAGGTCCGAGAGACCCAGTACTTC.

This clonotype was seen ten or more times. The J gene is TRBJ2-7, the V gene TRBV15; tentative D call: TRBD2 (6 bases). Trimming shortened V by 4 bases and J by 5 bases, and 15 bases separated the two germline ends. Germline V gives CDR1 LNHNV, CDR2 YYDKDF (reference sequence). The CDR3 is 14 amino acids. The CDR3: CATSKGRIQDEQYF. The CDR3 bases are TGTGCCACCAGCAAGGGGAGGATCCAGGACGAGCAGTACTTC. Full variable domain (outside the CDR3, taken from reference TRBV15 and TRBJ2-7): DAMVIQNPRYQVTQFGKPVTLSCSQTLNHNVMYWYQQKSSQAPKLLFHYYDKDFNNEADTPDNFQSRRPNTSFCFLDIRSPGLGDTAMYLCATSKGRIQDEQYFGPGTRLTVT.

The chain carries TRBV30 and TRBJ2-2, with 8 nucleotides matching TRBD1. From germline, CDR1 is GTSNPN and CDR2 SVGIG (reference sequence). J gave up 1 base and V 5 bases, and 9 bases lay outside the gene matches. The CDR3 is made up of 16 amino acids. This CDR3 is CAWEGITGGNTGELFF. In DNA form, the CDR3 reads TGTGCCTGGGAAGGAATAACAGGGGGGAACACCGGGGAGCTGTTTTTT.

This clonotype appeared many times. The CDR3 spells CASSLYGTGNEQYF. In nucleotides, the CDR3 is TGTGCCAGCAGTTTATATGGGACAGGGAACGAGCAGTACTTC. The chain uses TRBV12-3 or TRBV12-4 and TRBJ2-7; 9 positions match TRBD1. Germline trimming cut 2 bases from V and 5 bases from J; bases unmatched to any gene: 4. The CDR3 covers 14 residues.

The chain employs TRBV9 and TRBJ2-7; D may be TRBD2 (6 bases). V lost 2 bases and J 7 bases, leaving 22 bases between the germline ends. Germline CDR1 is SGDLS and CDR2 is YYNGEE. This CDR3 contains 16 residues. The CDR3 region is CASSVDPGTGRGEQYF. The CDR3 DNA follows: TGTGCCAGCAGCGTTGACCCGGGGACCGGGCGGGGTGAGCAGTACTTC.

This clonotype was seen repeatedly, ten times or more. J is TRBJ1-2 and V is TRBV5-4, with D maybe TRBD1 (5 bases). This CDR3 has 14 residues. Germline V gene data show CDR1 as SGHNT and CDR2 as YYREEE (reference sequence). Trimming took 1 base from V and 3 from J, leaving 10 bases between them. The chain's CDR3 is CASSLPGTDYGYTF. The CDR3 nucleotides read TGTGCCAGCAGCTTGCCCGGGACCGACTATGGCTACACCTTC. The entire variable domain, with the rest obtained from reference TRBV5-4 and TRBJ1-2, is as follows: ETGVTQSPTHLIKTRGQQVTLRCSSQSGHNTVSWYQQALGQGPQFIFQYYREEENGRGNFPPRFSGLQFPNYSSELNVNALELDDSALYLCASSLPGTDYGYTFGSGTRLTVV.

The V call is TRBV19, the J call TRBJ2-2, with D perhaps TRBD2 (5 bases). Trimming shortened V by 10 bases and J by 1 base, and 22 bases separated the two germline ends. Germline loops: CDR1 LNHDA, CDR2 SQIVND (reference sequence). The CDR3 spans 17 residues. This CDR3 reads CATIMVTGTWNTGELFF. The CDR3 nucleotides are TGTGCCACCATTATGGTGACGGGAACCTGGAACACCGGGGAGCTGTTTTTT.

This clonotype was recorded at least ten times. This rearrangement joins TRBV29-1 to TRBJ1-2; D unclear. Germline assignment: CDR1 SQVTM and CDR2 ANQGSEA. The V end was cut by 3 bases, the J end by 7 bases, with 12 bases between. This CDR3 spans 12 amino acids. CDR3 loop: CSVEGSTGGYTF. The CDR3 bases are TGCAGCGTTGAGGGGTCGACTGGTGGCTACACCTTC.

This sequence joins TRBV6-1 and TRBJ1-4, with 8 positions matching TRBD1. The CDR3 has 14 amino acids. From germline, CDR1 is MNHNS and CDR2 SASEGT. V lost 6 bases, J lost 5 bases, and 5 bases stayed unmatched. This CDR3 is CASRAGGANEKLFF. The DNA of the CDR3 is TGTGCCAGCAGAGCAGGGGGCGCCAATGAAAAACTGTTTTTT.

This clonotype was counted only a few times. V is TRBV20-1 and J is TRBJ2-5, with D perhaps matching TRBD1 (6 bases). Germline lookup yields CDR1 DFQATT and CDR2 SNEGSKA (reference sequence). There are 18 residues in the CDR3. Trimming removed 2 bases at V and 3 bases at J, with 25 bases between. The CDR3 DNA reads TGCAGTGCTAGACCTCCCGGAGGAGCAAGGGGGAACAAAGAGACCCAGTACTTC. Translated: CSARPPGGARGNKETQYF.

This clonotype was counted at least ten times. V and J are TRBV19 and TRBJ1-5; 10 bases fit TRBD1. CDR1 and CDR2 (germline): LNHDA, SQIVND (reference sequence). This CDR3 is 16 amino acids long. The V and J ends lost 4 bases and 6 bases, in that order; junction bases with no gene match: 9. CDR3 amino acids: CASSTRTGGRGQPQHF. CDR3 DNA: TGTGCCAGTAGTACGCGGACAGGGGGAAGGGGTCAGCCCCAGCATTTT.

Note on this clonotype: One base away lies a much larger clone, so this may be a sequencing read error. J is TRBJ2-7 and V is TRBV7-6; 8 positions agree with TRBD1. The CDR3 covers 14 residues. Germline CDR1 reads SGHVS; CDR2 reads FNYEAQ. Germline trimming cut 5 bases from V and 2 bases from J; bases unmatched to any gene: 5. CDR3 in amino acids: CASSPGQATYEQYF. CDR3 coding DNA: TGTGCCAGCAGCCCGGGACAGGCGACCTACGAGCAGTACTTC.

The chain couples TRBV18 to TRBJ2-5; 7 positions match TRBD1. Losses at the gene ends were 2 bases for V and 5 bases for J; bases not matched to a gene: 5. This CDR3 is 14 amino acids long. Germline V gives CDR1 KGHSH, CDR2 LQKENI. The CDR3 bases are TGTGCCAGCTCACCATTCGACAGGGAGGAGACCCAGTACTTC. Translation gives CASSPFDREETQYF. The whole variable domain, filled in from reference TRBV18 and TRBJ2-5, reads NAGVMQNPRHLVRRRGQEARLRCSPMKGHSHVYWYRQLPEEGLKFMVYLQKENIIDESGMPKERFSAEFPKEGPSILRIQQVVRGDSAAYFCASSPFDREETQYFGPGTRLLVL.

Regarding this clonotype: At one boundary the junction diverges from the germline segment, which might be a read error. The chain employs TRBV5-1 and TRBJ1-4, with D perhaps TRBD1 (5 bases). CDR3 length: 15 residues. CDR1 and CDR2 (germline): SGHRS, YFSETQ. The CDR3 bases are TGTGCCAGCAGCGCCCTATCGGGGCCTAATGAAAAACTGTTTTTT. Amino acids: CASSALSGPNEKLFF.

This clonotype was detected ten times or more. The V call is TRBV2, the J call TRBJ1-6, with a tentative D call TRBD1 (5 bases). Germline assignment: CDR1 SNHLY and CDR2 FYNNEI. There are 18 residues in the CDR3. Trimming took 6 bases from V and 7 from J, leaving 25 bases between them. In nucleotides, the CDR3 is TGTGCCAGCAGAGGGGACCCAGCAACAGGTGGACAAAATTCACCCCTCCACTTT. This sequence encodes CASRGDPATGGQNSPLHF.

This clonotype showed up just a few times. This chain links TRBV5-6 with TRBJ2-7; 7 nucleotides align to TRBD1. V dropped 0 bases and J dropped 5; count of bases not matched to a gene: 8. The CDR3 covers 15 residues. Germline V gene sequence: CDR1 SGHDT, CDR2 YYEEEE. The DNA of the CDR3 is TGTGCCAGCAGCTTGGAACAGGGGTTCAGCGACGAGCAGTACTTC. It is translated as CASSLEQGFSDEQYF.

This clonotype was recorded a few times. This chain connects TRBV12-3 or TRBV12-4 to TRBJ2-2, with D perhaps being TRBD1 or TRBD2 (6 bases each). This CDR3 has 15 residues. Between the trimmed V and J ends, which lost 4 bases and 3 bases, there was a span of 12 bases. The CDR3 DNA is TGTGCCAGCAGTTCTCCGGGGGCGGACACCGGGGAGCTGTTTTTT. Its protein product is CASSSPGADTGELFF.

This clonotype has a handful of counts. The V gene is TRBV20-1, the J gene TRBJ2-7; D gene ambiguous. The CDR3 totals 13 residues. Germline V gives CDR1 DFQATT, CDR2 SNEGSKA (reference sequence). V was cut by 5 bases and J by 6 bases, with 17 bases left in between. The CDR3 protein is CSASAVPNSEQYF. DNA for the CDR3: TGCAGTGCTTCCGCAGTGCCCAATTCCGAGCAGTACTTC.

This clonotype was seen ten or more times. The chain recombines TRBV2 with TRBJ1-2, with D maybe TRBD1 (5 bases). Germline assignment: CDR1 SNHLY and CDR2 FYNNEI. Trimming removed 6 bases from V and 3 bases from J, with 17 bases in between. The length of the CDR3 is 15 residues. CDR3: CASSVPGAKYYGYTF. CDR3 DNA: TGTGCCAGCAGCGTCCCCGGGGCCAAATACTATGGCTACACCTTC.

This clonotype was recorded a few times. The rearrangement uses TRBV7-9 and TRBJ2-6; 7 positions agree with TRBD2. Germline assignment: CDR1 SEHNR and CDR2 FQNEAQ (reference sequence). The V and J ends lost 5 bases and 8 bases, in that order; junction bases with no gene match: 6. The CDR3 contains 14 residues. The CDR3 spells CASSRVGGTNVLTF. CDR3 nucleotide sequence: TGTGCCAGCAGCCGGGTCGGGGGGACCAACGTCCTGACTTTC.